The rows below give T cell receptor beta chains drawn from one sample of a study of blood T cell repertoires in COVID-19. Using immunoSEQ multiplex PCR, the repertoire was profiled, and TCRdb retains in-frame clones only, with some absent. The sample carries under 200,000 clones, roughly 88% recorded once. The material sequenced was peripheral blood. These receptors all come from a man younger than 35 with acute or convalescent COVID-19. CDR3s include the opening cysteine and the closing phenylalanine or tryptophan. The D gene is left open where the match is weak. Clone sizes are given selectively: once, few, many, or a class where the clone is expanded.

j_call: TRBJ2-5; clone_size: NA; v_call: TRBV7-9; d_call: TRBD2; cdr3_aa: CASSFGGSGETQYF; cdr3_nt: TGTGCCAGCAGCTTTGGCGGGAGTGGAGAGACCCAGTACTTC
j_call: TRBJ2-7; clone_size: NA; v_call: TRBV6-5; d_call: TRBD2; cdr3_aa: CASRRLAGGNEQYF; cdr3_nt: TGTGCCAGCAGGCGACTAGCGGGAGGTAACGAGCAGTACTTC
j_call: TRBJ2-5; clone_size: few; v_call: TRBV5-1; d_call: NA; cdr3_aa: CASSLTGGVETQYF; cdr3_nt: TGCGCCAGCAGCTTGACGGGCGGGGTAGAGACCCAGTACTTC
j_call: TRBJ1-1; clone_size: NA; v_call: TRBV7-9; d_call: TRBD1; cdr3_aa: CASSYWTGLNTEAFF; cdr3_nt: TGTGCCAGCAGCTACTGGACAGGCCTGAACACTGAAGCTTTCTTT
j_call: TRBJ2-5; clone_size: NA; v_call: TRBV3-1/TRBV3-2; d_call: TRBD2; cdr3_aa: CASSQEGLGIRETQYF; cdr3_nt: TGTGCCAGCAGCCAAGAGGGACTAGGGATTCGGGAGACCCAGTACTTC
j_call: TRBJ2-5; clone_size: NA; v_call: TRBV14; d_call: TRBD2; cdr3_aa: CASSQLPGLVVQETQYF; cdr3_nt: TGTGCCAGCAGCCAACTTCCGGGACTAGTGGTCCAAGAGACCCAGTACTTC
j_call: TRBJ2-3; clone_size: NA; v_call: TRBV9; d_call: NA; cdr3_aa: CASSVVGPPGTQYF; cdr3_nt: TGTGCCAGCAGCGTAGTTGGCCCCCCGGGTACGCAGTATTTT
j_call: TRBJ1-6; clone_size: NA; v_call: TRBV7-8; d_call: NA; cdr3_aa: CASSLAQGPNSPLHF; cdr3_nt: TGTGCCAGCAGCTTAGCGCAGGGCCCGAATTCACCCCTCCACTTT
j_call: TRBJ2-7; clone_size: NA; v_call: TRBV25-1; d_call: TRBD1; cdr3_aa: CASSEDRDLYEQYF; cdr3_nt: TGTGCCAGCAGTGAGGACAGGGACTTGTACGAGCAGTACTTC
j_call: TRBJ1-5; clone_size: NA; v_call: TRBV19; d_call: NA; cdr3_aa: CASIPDGESNQPQHF; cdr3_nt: TGTGCCAGTATTCCAGACGGGGAGAGCAATCAGCCCCAGCATTTT
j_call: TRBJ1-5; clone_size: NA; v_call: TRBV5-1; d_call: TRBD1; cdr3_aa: CASSPGTENQPQHF; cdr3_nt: TGCGCCAGCAGCCCCGGGACAGAAAATCAGCCCCAGCATTTT
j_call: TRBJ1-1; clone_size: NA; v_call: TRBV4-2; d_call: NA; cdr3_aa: CASSQRIIEGNTEAFF; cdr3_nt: TGTGCCAGCAGCCAAAGGATAATAGAGGGGAACACTGAAGCTTTCTTT
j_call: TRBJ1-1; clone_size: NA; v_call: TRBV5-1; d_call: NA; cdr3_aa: CASSSHTGDTEAFF; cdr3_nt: TGCGCCAGCAGCTCCCATACGGGAGACACTGAAGCTTTCTTT
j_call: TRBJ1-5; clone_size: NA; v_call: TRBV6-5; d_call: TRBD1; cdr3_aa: CASSYGTGAEPQHF; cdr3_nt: TGTGCCAGCAGTTACGGGACAGGGGCCGAGCCCCAGCATTTT
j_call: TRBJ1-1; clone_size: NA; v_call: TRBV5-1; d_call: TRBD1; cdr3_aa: CASSQGAGSTEAFF; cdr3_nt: TGCGCCAGCAGCCAGGGGGCAGGTAGCACTGAAGCTTTCTTT
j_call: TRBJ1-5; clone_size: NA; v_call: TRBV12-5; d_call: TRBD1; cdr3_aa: CASGLILTGGLEPQHF; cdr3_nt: TGTGCTAGTGGTTTGATCCTGACAGGGGGCCTGGAGCCCCAGCATTTT
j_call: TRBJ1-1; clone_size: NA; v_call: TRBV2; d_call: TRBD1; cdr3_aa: CASNVQGGTEAFF; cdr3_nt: TGTGCCAGCAACGTACAGGGGGGCACTGAAGCTTTCTTT
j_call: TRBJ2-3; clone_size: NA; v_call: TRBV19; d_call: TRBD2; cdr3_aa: CASSTSGGSDTQYF; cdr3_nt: TGTGCCAGTAGTACCAGCGGGGGAAGCGATACGCAGTATTTT
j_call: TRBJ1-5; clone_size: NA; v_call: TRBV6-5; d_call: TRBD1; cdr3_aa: CASSYSDRVGNQPQHF; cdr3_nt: TGTGCCAGCAGTTACTCGGACAGGGTAGGCAATCAGCCCCAGCATTTT
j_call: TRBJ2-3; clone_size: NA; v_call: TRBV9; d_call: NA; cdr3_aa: CASSVLLTPDTQYF; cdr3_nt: TGTGCCAGCAGCGTACTCCTGACACCAGATACGCAGTATTTT
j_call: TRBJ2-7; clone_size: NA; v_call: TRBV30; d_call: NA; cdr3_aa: CAWSVDFYEQYF; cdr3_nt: TGTGCCTGGAGTGTAGACTTCTACGAGCAGTACTTC
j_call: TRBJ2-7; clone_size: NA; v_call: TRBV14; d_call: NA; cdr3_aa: CASSAQGQPSYEQYF; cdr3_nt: TGTGCCAGCAGCGCACAGGGTCAGCCCTCCTACGAGCAGTACTTC
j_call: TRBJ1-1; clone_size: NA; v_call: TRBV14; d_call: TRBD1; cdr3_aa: CASSPKGAKAFF; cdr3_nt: TGTGCCAGCAGCCCAAAGGGGGCCAAAGCTTTCTTT
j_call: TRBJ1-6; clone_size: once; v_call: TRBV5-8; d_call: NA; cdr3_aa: CASASEIRSPLHF; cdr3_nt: TGTGCCAGCGCCTCTGAGATCCGGTCACCCCTCCACTTT
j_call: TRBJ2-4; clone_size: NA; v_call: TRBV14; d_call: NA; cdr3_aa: CASSHRGLAKNIQYF; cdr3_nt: TGTGCCAGCAGCCACCGCGGGTTAGCCAAAAACATTCAGTACTTC
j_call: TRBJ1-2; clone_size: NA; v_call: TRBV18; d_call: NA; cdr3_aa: CASSPLNWLGGYTF; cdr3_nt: TGTGCCAGCTCACCACTTAACTGGCTAGGTGGCTACACCTTC
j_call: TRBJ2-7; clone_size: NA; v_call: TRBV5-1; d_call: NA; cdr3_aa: CASSFGPQGGSSYEQYF; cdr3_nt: TGCGCCAGCAGCTTTGGACCACAGGGGGGGAGCTCCTACGAGCAGTACTTC
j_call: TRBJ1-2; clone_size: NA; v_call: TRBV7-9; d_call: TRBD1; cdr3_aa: CASSLPGQGRYYGYTF; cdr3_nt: TGTGCCAGCAGCTTACCGGGACAGGGGAGGTACTATGGCTACACCTTC
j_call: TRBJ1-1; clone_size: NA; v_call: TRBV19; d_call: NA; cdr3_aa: CASSIPRVTEAFF; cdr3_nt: TGTGCCAGTAGTATACCCAGGGTCACTGAAGCTTTCTTT
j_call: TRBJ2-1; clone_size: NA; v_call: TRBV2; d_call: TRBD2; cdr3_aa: CASSRLAGGDNEQFF; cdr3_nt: TGTGCCAGCAGTCGACTAGCGGGAGGGGACAATGAGCAGTTCTTC
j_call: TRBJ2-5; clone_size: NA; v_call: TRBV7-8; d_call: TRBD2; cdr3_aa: CASSLDKYTSGGQETQYF; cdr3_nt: TGTGCCAGCAGCTTAGATAAATATACTAGCGGGGGCCAAGAGACCCAGTACTTC
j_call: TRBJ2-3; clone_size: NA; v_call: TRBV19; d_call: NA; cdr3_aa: CASSISGPDTQYF; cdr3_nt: TGTGCCAGTAGTATTTCAGGCCCAGATACGCAGTATTTT
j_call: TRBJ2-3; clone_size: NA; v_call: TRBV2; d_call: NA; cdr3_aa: CASTGGWDTQYF; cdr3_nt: TGTGCCAGCACCGGGGGATGGGATACGCAGTATTTT
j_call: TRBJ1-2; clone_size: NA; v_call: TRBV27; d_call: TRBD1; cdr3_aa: CASSVTGATLYGYTF; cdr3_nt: TGTGCCAGCAGCGTTACAGGGGCGACTCTCTATGGCTACACCTTC
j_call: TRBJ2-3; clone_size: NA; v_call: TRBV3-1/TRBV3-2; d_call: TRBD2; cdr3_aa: CASSQSSLGLDMDTQYF; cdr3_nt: TGTGCCAGCAGCCAATCGTCCTTGGGACTAGATATGGATACGCAGTATTTT
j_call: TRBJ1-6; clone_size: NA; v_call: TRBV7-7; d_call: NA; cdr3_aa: CASSRTDNSPLHF; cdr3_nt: TGTGCCAGCAGCCGGACTGATAATTCACCCCTCCACTTT
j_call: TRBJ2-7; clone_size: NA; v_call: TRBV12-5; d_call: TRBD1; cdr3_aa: CASGSGTGYSYEQYF; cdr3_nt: TGTGCTAGTGGTTCCGGGACAGGGTACTCCTACGAGCAGTACTTC
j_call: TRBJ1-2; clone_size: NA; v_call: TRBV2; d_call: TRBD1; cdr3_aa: CASRTGELGYGYTF; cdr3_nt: TGTGCCAGTCGGACAGGGGAGTTAGGCTATGGCTACACCTTC